The following is a T cell receptor beta chain sequence with its context. This sample is drawn from a study of cytomegalovirus exposure and HLA in healthy donors. The CDR3 sequence is 14 residues long. Trimming removed 4 bases from V and 4 bases from J, with 13 bases in between. CDR1 and CDR2 from the germline V gene are MNHEY and SVGAGI. The PCR employed 60 Vbeta primers together with 13 Jbeta primers. TCRdb's copy holds only in-frame clones and misses some; the assay was immunoSEQ multiplex PCR. The repertoire holds about 220,000 clones, roughly 82% seen once, with approximately 6.5% in the top ten. This chain links TRBV6-5 with TRBJ1-1; D is perhaps TRBD1 (6 bases). The clonotype comes from a man between 40 and 49 years old in good health and CMV-seropositive. The material sequenced was PBMCs. DNA of the CDR3: TGTGCCAGCAGTTCCAGGGGCGGCGGCACTGAAGCTTTCTTT. Translating it yields CASSSRGGGTEAFF.